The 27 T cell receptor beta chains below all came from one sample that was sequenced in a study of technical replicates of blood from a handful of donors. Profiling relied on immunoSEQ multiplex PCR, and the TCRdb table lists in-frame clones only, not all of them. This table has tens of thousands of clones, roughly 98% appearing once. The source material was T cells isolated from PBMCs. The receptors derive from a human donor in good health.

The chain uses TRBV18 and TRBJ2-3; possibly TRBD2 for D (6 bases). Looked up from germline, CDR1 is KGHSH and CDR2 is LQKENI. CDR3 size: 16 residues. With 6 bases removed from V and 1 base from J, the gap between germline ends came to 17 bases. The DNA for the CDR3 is TGTGCCAGCTCGCCCAGTCGGGGCGGGGGCACAGATACGCAGTATTTT. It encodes CASSPSRGGGTDTQYF.

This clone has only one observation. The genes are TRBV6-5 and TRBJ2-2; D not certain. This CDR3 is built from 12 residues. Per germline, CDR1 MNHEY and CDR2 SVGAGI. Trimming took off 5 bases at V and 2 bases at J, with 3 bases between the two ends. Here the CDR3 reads CASSLNTGELFF. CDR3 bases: TGTGCCAGCAGTCTTAACACCGGGGAGCTGTTTTTT.

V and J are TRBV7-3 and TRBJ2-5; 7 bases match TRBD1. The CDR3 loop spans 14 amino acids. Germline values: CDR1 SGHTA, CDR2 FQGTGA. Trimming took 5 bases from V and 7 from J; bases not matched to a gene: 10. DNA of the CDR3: TGTGCCAGCAGCCCAACAGGGGCGGCACGGACCCAGTACTTC. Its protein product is CASSPTGAARTQYF.

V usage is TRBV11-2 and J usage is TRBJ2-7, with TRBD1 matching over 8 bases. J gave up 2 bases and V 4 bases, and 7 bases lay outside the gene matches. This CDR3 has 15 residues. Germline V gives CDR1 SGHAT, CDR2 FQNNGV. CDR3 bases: TGTGCCAGCAGCTGGCAGACAGGGGTGGCCTACGAGCAGTACTTC. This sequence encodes CASSWQTGVAYEQYF.

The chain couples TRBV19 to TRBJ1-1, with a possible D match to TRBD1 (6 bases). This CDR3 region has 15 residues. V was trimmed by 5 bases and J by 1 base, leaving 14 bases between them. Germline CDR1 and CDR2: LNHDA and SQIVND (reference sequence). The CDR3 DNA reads TGTGCCAGTAGTTCACCGGGACACCCGAACACTGAAGCTTTCTTT. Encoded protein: CASSSPGHPNTEAFF.

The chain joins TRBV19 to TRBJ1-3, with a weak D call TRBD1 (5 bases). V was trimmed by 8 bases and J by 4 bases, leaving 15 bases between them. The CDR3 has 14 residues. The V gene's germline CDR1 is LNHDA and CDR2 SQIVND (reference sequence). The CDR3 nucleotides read TGTGCCAGTGCACGCACAGGCTACGGAAACACCATATATTTT. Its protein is CASARTGYGNTIYF.

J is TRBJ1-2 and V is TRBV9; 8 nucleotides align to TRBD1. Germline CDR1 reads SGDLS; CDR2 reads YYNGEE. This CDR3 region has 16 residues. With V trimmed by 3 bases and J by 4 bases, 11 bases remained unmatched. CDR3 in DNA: TGTGCCAGCAGCGGTTCGTCCCCTGGGACAGGCTATGGCTACACCTTC. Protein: CASSGSSPGTGYGYTF.

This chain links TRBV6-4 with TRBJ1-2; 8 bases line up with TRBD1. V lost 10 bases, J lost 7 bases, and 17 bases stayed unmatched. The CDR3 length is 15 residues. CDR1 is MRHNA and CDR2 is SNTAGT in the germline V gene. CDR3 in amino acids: CAISGQGYCFCGYTF. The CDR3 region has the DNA TGTGCCATCTCTGGACAGGGTTATTGTTTTTGTGGCTACACCTTC.

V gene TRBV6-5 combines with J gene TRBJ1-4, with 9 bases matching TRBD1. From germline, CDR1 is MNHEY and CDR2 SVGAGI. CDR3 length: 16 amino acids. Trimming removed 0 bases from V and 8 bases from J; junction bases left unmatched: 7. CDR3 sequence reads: CASSYSSGQGSEKLFF. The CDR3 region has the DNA TGTGCCAGCAGTTACTCGAGCGGACAGGGGAGCGAAAAACTGTTTTTT.

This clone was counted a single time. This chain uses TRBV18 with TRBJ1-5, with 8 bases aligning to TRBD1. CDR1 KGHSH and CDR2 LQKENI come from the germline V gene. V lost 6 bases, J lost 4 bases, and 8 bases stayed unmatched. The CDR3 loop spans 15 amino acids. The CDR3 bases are TGTGCCAGCTCGAAAGAAGGGACAGGTAATCAGCCCCAGCATTTT. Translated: CASSKEGTGNQPQHF. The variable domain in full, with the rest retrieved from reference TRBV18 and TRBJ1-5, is NAGVMQNPRHLVRRRGQEARLRCSPMKGHSHVYWYRQLPEEGLKFMVYLQKENIIDESGMPKERFSAEFPKEGPSILRIQQVVRGDSAAYFCASSKEGTGNQPQHFGDGTRLSIL.

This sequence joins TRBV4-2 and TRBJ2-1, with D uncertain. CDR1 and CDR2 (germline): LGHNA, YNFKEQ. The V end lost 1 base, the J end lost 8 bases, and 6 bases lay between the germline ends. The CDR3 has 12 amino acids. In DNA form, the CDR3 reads TGTGCCAGCAGCCAAGGTGGCCATGAGCAGTTCTTC. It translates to CASSQGGHEQFF.

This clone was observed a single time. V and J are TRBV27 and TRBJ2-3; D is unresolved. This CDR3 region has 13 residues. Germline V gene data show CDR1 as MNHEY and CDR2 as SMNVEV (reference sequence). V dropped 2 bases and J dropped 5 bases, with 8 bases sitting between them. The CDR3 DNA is TGTGCCAGCAGTTTAATCCCGGGAGATACGCAGTATTTT. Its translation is CASSLIPGDTQYF.

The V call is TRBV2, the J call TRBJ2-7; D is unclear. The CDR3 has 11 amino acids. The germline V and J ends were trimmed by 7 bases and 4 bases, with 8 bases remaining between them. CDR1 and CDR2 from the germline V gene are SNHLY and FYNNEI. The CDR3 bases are TGTGCCAGCAAAGGAGCGTACGAGCAGTACTTC. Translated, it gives CASKGAYEQYF.

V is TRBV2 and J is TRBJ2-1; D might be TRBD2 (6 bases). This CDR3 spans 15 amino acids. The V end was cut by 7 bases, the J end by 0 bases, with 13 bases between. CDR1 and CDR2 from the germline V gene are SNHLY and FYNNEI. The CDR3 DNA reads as TGTGCCAGCAAACGGGACTCGAGCTCCTACAATGAGCAGTTCTTC. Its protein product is CASKRDSSSYNEQFF.

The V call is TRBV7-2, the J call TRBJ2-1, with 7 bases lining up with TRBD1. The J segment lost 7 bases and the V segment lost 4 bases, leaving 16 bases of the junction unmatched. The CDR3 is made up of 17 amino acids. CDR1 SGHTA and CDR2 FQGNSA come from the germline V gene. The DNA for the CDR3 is TGTGCCAGCAGCTGGGAGCCCGGGACAGCCTCTATTAATGAGCAGTTCTTC. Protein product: CASSWEPGTASINEQFF.

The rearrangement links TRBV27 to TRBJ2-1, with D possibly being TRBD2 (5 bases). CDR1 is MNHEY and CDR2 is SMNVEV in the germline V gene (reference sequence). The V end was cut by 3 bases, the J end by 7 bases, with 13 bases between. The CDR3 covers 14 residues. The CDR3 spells CASSLARGKNEQFF. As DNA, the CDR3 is TGTGCCAGCAGTTTGGCTAGAGGGAAAAATGAGCAGTTCTTC.

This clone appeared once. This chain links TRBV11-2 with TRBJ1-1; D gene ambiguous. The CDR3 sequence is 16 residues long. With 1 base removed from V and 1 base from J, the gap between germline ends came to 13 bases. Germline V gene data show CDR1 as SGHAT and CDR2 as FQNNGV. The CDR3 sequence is CASSLVLLQTNTEAFF. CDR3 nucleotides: TGTGCCAGCAGCTTAGTTTTGTTACAGACGAACACTGAAGCTTTCTTT.

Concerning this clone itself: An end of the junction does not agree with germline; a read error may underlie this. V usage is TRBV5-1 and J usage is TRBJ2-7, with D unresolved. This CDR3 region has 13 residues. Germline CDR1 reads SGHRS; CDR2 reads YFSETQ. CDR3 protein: CASSLDLAGGPNF. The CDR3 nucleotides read TGCGCCAGCAGCTTGGATCTGGCTGGCGGCCCCAACTTC.

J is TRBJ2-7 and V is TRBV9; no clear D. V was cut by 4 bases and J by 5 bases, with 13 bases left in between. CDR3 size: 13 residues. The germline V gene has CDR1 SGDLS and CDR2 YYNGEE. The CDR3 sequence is CASSLRAADEQYF. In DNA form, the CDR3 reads TGTGCCAGCAGCCTTCGCGCCGCCGACGAGCAGTACTTC.

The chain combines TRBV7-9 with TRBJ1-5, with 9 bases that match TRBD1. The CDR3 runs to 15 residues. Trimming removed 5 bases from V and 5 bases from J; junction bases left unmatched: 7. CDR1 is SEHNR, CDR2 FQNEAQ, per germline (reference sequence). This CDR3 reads CASSGDRDVDQPQHF. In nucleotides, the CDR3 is TGTGCCAGCAGCGGGGACAGGGATGTCGATCAGCCCCAGCATTTT. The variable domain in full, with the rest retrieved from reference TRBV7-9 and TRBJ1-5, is DTGVSQNPRHKITKRGQNVTFRCDPISEHNRLYWYRQTLGQGPEFLTYFQNEAQLEKSRLLSDRFSAERPKGSFSTLEIQRTEQGDSAMYLCASSGDRDVDQPQHFGDGTRLSIL.

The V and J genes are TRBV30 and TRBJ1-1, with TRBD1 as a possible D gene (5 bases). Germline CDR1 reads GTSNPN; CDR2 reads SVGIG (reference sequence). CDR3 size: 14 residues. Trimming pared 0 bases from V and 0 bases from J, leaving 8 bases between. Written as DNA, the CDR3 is TGTGCCTGGAGTGTTGACAGCGTGAACACTGAAGCTTTCTTT. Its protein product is CAWSVDSVNTEAFF.

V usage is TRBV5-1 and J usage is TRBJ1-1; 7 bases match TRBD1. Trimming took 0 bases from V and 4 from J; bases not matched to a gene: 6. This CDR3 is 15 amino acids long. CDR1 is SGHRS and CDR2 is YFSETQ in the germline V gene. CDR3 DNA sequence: TGCGCCAGCAGCTTGGAGACAGGGCCGGGCACTGAAGCTTTCTTT. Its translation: CASSLETGPGTEAFF.

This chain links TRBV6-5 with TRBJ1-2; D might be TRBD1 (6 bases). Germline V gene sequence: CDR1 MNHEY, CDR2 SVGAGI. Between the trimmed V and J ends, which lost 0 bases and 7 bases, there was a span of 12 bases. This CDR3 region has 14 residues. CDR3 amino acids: CASSYSGGALGYTF. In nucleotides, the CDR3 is TGTGCCAGCAGTTACTCAGGGGGGGCGCTTGGCTACACCTTC.

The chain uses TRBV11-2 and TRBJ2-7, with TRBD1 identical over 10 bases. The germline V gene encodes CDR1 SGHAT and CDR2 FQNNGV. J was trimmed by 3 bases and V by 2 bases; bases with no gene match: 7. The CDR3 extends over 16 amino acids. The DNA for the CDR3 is TGTGCCAGCAGCTTAAGAGGGACAGGGGTCTTCTACGAGCAGTACTTC. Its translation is CASSLRGTGVFYEQYF.

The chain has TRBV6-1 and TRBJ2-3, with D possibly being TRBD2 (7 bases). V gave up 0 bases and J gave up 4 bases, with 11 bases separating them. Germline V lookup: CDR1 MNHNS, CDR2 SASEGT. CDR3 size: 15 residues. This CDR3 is CASSEARGGPDTQYF. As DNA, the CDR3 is TGTGCCAGCAGTGAAGCTAGGGGGGGTCCAGATACGCAGTATTTT.

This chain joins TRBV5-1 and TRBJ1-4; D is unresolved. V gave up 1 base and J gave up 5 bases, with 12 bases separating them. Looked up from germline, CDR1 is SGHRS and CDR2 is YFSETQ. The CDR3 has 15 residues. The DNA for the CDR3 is TGCGCCAGCAGCTTGAGAGGGTTTGGGAATGAAAAACTGTTTTTT. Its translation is CASSLRGFGNEKLFF.

The chain's CDR3 is CASSSKEAYYGYTF. In nucleotides, the CDR3 is TGTGCCAGCAGCTCAAAGGAGGCCTATTATGGCTACACCTTC. The V gene is TRBV27, the J gene TRBJ1-2; no reliable D call. In germline, CDR1 is MNHEY, CDR2 SMNVEV (reference sequence). Trimming cost V 6 bases and J 5 bases, with 16 bases left between them. This CDR3 is 14 amino acids long.